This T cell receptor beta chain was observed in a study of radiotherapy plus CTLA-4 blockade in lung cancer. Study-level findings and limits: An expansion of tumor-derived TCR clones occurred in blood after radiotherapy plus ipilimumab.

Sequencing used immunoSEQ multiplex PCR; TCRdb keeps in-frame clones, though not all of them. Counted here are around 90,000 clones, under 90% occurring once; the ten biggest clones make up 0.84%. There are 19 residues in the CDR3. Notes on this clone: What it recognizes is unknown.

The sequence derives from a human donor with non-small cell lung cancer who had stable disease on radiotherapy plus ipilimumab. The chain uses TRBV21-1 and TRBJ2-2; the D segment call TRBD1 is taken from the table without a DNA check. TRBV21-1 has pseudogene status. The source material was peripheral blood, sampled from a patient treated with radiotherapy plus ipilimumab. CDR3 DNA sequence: TGTGCCAGCAGCCGGGACAGGGGATTTTTGGAGCTCAACACCGGGGAGCTGTTTTTT. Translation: CASSRDRGFLELNTGELFF.